This T cell receptor beta chain was retrieved from a study of blood T cell repertoires in COVID-19. Study in general: Acute and convalescent COVID-19 samples came from the United States, Italy and Spain. T cells, B-cell-depleted T cells, or PBMCs provided the cDNA or gDNA that served as material.

Repertoires were generated with immunoSEQ multiplex PCR, while TCRdb's copy carries only in-frame clones and drops some. The repertoire holds roughly 150,000 clones, with about 87% as singletons. Sequenced: peripheral blood. This receptor was taken from a human donor in a cohort sampled during active COVID-19.

DNA of the CDR3: TGTGCCAGCAGTGAACCTGTTGTGGATACGCAGTATTTT. Translated: CASSEPVVDTQYF. The chain uses TRBV6-1 and TRBJ2-3, with D hard to call. V was shortened by 2 bases and J by 6 bases, with 9 bases between the two germline ends. Germline CDR1 reads MNHNS; CDR2 reads SASEGT. The CDR3 loop spans 13 amino acids.